This entry is about one T cell receptor beta chain. Naive CD8 cells, CD45RO-negative and positively selected for CCR7, excluded terminally differentiated effector memory CD45RA+ cells. This record belongs to a study of shared clonotypes between healthy human individuals. The authors ran the assay at deep level. TCRdb's copy holds only in-frame clones and misses some; the assay was immunoSEQ multiplex PCR. The profile shows about 2,200,000 clones, 85% to 95% of them singletons. Germline CDR1 and CDR2: SGHTA and FQGNSA. CDR3 length: 13 amino acids. V was clipped by 7 bases and J by 2 bases, with 9 bases between them.

The sequence came from a young man in good health. Some clones in this sample may be carry-over from other donors' samples. The V and J genes are TRBV7-2 and TRBJ2-1; D unresolved. The sequenced sample consisted of naive CD8+ T cells from PBMCs. CDR3 in amino acids: CASNVSPYNEQFF. For the CDR3, the DNA is TGTGCCAGCAACGTAAGTCCCTACAATGAGCAGTTCTTC.